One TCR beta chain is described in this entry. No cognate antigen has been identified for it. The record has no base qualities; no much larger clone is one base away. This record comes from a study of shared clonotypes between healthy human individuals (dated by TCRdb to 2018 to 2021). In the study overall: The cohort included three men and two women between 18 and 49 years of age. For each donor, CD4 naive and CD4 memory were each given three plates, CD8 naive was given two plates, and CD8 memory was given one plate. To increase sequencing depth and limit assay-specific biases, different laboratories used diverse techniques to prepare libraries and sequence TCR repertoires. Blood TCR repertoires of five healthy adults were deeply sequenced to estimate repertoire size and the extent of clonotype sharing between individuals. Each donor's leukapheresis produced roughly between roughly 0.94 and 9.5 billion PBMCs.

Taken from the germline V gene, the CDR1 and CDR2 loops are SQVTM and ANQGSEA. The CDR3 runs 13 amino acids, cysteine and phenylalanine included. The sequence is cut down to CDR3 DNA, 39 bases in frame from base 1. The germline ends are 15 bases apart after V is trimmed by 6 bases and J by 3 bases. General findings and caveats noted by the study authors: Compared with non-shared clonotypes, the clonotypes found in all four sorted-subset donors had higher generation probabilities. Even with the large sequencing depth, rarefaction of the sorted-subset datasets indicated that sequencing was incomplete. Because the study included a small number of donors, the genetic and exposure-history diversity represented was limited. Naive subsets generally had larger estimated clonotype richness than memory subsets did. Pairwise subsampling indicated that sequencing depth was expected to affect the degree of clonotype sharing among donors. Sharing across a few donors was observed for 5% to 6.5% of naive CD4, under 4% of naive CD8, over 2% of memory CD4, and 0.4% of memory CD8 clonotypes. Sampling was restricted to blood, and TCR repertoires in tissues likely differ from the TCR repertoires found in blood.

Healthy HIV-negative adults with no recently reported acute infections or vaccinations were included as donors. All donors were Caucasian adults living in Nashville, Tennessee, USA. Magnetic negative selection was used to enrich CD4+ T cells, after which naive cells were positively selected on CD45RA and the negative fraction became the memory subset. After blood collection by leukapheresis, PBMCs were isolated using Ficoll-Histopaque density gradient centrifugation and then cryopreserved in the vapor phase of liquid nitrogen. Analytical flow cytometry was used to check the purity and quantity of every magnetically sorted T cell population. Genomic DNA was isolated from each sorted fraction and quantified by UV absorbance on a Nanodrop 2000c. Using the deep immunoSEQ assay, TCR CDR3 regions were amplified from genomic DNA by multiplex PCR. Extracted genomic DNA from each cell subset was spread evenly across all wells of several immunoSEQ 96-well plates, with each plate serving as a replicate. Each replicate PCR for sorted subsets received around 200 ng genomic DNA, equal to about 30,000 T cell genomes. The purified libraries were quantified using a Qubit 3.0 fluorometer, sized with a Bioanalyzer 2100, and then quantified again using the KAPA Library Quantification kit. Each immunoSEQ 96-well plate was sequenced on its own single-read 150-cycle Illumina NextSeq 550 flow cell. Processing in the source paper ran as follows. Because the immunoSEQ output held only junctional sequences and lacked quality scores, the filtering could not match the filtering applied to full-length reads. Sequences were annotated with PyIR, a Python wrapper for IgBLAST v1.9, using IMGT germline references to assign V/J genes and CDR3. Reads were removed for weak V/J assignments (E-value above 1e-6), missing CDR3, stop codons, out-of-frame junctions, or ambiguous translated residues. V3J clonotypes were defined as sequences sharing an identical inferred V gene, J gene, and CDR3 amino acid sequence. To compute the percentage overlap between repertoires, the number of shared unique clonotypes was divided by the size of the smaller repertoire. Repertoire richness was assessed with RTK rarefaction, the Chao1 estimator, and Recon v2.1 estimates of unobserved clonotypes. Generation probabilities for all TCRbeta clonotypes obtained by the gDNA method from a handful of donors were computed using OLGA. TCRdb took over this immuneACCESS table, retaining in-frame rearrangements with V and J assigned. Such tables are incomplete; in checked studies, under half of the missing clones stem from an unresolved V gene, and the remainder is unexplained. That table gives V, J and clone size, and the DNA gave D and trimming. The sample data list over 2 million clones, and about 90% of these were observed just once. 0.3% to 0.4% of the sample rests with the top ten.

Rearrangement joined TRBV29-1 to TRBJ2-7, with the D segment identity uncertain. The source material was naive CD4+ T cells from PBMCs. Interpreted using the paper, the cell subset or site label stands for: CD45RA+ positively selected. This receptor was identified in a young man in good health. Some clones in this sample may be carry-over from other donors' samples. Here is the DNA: TGCAGCGTCGCCAGGATCTCGGGCTACGAGCAGTACTTC. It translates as CSVARISGYEQYF.